The clone carrying this T cell receptor beta chain showed up just a few times. The antigen remains undetermined. The data originate from a study of T-cell reconstitution after alpha-beta-depleted transplantation in children. General observations from the study: Surviving recipient T cells and thymic progenitors produced the high day-60 TCRbeta diversity seen in some patients. One year after transplant, T-cell counts and diversity came mostly from newly produced T cells. Alpha-beta T cells about two months after transplant reportedly derived from several hundred expanded graft clones.

V was pared by 2 bases and J by 8 bases, with 8 bases of the junction left unmatched. This CDR3 region has 15 residues. CDR1 is SGHTA and CDR2 is FQGTGA in the germline V gene. Unique molecular identifiers were incorporated during preparation of the TCRbeta library. TCRdb processed the PCR reads anew with MiXCR; each CDR3 protein has one entry. The sample contains under 250,000 distinct CDR3 sequences, more than 20% of which appear only once. This sequence was found in a female patient aged 2-9 years who had a stem cell transplant for congenital amegakaryocytic thrombocytopenia, so the T cells may come from the graft donor. The chain uses TRBV7-3 and TRBJ2-2, with 7 nucleotides matching TRBD2. The sample was PBMCs, mostly from graft donor cells, taken 360 days after TCRalphabeta/CD19-depleted stem cell transplant. The DNA of the CDR3 is TGTGCCAGCAGCTTATTAAGCGGGATATCGGGGGAGCTGTTTTTT. Translation gives CASSLLSGISGELFF.